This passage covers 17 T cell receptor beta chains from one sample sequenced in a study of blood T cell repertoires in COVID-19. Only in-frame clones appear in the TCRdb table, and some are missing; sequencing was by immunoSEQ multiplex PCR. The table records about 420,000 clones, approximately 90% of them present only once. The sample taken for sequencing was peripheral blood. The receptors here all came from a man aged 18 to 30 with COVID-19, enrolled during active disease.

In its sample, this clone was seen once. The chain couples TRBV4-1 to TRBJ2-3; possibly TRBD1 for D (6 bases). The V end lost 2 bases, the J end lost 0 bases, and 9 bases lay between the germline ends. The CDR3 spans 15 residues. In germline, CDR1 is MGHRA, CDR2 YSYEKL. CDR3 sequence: CASSQRGTSTDTQYF. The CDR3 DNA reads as TGCGCCAGCAGCCAAAGGGGGACGAGCACAGATACGCAGTATTTT.

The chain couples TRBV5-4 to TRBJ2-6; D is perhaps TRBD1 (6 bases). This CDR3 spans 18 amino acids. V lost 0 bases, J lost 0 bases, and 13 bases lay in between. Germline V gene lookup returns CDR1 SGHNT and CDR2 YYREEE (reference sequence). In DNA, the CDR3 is TGTGCCAGCAGCTTGGCGACAGGAACTAACTCTGGGGCCAACGTCCTGACTTTC. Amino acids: CASSLATGTNSGANVLTF.

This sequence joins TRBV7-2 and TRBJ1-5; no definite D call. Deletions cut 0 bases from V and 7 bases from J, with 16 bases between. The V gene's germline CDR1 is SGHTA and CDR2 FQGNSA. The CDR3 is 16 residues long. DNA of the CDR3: TGTGCCAGCAGCTTAGCTCATACGGTCGGGGAGCAGCCCCAGCATTTT. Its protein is CASSLAHTVGEQPQHF.

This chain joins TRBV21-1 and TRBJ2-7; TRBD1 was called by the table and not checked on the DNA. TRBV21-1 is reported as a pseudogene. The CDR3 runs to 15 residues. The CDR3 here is CASRVQDPIFYEQYF. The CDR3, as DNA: TGTGCCAGCAGGGTACAGGACCCAATCTTTTACGAGCAGTACTTC.

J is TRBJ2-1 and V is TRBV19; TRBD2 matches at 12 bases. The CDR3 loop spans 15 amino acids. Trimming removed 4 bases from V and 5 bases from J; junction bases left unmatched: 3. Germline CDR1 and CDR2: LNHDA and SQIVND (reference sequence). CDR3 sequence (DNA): TGTGCCAGTAGTACTAGCGGGAGGGCGGACAATGAGCAGTTCTTC. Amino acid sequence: CASSTSGRADNEQFF.

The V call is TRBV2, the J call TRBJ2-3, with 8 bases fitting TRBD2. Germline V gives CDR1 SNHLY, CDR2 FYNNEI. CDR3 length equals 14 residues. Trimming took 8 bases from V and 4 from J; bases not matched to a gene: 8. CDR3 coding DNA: TGTGCCAGCTGGTCGGGAGGGCCATCAGATACGCAGTATTTT. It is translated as CASWSGGPSDTQYF.

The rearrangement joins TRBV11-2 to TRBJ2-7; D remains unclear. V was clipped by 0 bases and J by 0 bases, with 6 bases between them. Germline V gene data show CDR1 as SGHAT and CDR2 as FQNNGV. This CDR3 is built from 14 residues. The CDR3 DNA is TGTGCCAGCAGCTTAGACGCCGGCTCCTACGAGCAGTACTTC. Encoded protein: CASSLDAGSYEQYF.

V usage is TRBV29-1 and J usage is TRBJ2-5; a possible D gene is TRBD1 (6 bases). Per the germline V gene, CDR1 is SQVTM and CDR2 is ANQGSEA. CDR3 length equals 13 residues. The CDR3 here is CSGGAGAGETQYF. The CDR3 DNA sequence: TGCAGTGGTGGGGCAGGGGCCGGAGAGACCCAGTACTTC.

CDR3 sequence reads: CASSRNRAGNTIYF. The CDR3 coding sequence is TGTGCCAGCAGCCGTAACAGGGCGGGAAACACCATATATTTT. The chain links TRBV3-1 (or the pseudogene TRBV3-2) to TRBJ1-3; D possibly corresponds to TRBD1 (6 bases). Germline CDR1 reads LGHDT; CDR2 reads YNNKEL (reference sequence). The CDR3 is made up of 14 amino acids. Trimming removed 4 bases from V and 4 bases from J, with 11 bases in between.

CDR3 in amino acids: CASSHSGTGGFQPQHF. The CDR3 DNA is TGTGCCAGCAGCCACTCCGGGACAGGGGGCTTTCAGCCCCAGCATTTT. The rearrangement joins TRBV16 to TRBJ1-5, with 12 bases lining up with TRBD1. Losses at the gene ends were 3 bases for V and 6 bases for J; bases not matched to a gene: 6. Germline CDR1 reads KGHSY; CDR2 reads FQNENV. There are 16 residues in the CDR3.

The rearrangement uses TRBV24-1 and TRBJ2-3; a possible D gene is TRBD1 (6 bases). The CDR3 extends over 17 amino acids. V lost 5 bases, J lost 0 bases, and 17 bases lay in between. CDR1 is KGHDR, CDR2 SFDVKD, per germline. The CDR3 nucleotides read TGTGCCACCAGTGGCTCTAACAGGGAACGGAGCACAGATACGCAGTATTTT. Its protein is CATSGSNRERSTDTQYF.

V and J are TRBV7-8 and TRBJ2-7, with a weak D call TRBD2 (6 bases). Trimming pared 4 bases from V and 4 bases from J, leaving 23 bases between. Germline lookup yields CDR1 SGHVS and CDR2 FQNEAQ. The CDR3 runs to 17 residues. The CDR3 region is CASSSRISTGEFYEQYF. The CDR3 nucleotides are TGTGCCAGCAGCTCCCGAATCTCCACGGGAGAGTTTTACGAGCAGTACTTC.

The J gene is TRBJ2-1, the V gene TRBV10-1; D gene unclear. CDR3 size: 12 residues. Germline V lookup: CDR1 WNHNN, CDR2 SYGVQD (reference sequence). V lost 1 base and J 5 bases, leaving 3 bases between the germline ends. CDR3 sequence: CASSEFNNEQFF. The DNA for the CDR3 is TGCGCCAGCAGTGAGTTTAACAATGAGCAGTTCTTC.

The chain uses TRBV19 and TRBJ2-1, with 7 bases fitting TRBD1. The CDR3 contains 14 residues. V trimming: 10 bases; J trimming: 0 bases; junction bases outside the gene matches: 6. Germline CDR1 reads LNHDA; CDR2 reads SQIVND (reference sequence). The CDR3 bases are TGTGCCACCGCGGACAGGAGCTCCTACAATGAGCAGTTCTTC. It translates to CATADRSSYNEQFF.

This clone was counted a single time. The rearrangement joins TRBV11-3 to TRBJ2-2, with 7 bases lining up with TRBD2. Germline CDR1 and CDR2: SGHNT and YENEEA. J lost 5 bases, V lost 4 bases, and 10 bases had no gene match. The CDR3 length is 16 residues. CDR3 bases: TGTGCCAGCAGCTCCGGAGGCGGGAGTGGTACCGGGGAGCTGTTTTTT. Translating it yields CASSSGGGSGTGELFF. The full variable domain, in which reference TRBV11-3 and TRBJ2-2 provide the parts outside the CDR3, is EAGVVQSPRYKIIEKKQPVAFWCNPISGHNTLYWYLQNLGQGPELLIRYENEEAVDDSQLPKDRFSAERLKGVDSTLKIQPAELGDSAVYLCASSSGGGSGTGELFFGEGSRLTVL.

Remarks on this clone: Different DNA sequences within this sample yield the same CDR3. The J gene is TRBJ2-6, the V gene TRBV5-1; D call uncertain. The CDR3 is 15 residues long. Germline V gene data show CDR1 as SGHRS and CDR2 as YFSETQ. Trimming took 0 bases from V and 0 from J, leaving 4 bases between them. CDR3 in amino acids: CASSLAVSGANVLTF. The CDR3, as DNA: TGCGCCAGCAGCTTGGCGGTCTCTGGGGCCAACGTCCTGACTTTC.

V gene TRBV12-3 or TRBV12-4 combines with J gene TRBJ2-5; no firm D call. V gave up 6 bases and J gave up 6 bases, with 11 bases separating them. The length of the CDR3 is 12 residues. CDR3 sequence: CASSSVFQTQYF. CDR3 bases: TGTGCCAGCAGCTCCGTGTTTCAGACCCAGTACTTC.